Each of the 28 T cell receptor beta chains below was sequenced from the same sample in a study of cytomegalovirus exposure and HLA in healthy donors. The PCR made use of 60 Vbeta and 13 Jbeta primers. Clones were read by immunoSEQ multiplex PCR, and TCRdb kept only the in-frame ones, dropping some. The sample has about 130,000 clones; about two thirds are singletons. Sequenced material: PBMCs. The receptors were sampled from a man in his forties or fifties in good health and CMV-seropositive.

The V gene is TRBV6-1, the J gene TRBJ2-3, with 10 bases lining up with TRBD2. The CDR3 has 15 residues. The germline V gene has CDR1 MNHNS and CDR2 SASEGT. The V gene end was trimmed by 7 bases and the J gene end by 1 base; junction bases not matched to a gene: 5. DNA of the CDR3: TGTGCCAGCATTTCTAGCGGGAGTGGCACAGATACGCAGTATTTT. This translates into CASISSGSGTDTQYF.

The rearrangement uses TRBV5-1 and TRBJ2-7; 7 bases align to TRBD1. The CDR3 extends over 16 amino acids. V trimming: 4 bases; J trimming: 3 bases; junction bases outside the gene matches: 13. Germline lookup yields CDR1 SGHRS and CDR2 YFSETQ. As DNA, the CDR3 is TGCGCCAGCAGCCGGTCGACCGGGACAGAAAACTACGAGCAGTACTTC. This sequence encodes CASSRSTGTENYEQYF. Variable domain in full (rest from reference TRBV5-1 and TRBJ2-7): KAGVTQTPRYLIKTRGQQVTLSCSPISGHRSVSWYQQTPGQGLQFLFEYFSETQRNKGNFPGRFSGRQFSNSRSEMNVSTLELGDSALYLCASSRSTGTENYEQYFGPGTRLTVT.

This clone was picked up a small number of times. A read error may account for a junction end that differs from germline. V and J are TRBV5-1 and TRBJ2-4, with D tentatively TRBD2 (5 bases). The CDR3 loop spans 13 amino acids. Germline CDR1 and CDR2: SGHRS and YFSETQ. The CDR3: CASSLDEGNIQYF. CDR3 bases: TGCGCCAGCAGTTTGGACGAGGGAAACATTCAGTACTTC.

The chain couples TRBV7-9 to TRBJ1-2; 7 bases map to TRBD1. V trimming: 1 base; J trimming: 4 bases; junction bases outside the gene matches: 6. Germline V gives CDR1 SEHNR, CDR2 FQNEAQ (reference sequence). The CDR3 is 15 residues long. The CDR3 protein is CASSLVGQETYGYTF. The CDR3 DNA follows: TGTGCCAGCAGCTTAGTCGGACAGGAGACCTATGGCTACACCTTC.

This chain connects TRBV19 to TRBJ1-2, with 7 bases that match TRBD1. The CDR3 totals 14 residues. V was clipped by 4 bases and J by 3 bases; unmatched bases: 5. In germline, CDR1 is LNHDA, CDR2 SQIVND (reference sequence). This CDR3 is CASSRGRGDYGYTF. In nucleotides, the CDR3 is TGTGCCAGTAGTAGGGGCAGGGGGGACTATGGCTACACCTTC. The full variable domain, with the rest looked up from reference TRBV19 and TRBJ1-2, is DGGITQSPKYLFRKEGQNVTLSCEQNLNHDAMYWYRQDPGQGLRLIYYSQIVNDFQKGDIAEGYSVSREKKESFPLTVTSAQKNPTAFYLCASSRGRGDYGYTFGSGTRLTVV.

This clone was observed a few times. V and J are TRBV9 and TRBJ1-2; 8 bases map to TRBD1. This CDR3 contains 15 residues. V lost 3 bases to trimming and J lost 8 bases; unmatched junction nucleotides: 12. The germline gives CDR1 SGDLS, CDR2 YYNGEE. CDR3 sequence: CASSASTGDVGGYTF. As DNA, the CDR3 is TGTGCCAGCAGCGCCTCGACAGGGGACGTGGGCGGCTACACCTTC.

The chain employs TRBV11-2 and TRBJ2-3, with 8 bases lining up with TRBD1. V lost 5 bases and J lost 2; bases outside the gene matches: 6. CDR3 length equals 15 residues. CDR1 and CDR2 from the germline V gene are SGHAT and FQNNGV. CDR3 in amino acids: CASSRTGSVTDTQYF. CDR3 bases: TGTGCCAGCAGCCGGACAGGGAGTGTCACAGATACGCAGTATTTT.

This clone was seen once. This chain links TRBV27 with TRBJ1-4; D not resolved. Trimming stripped 6 bases from V and 0 bases from J, with 20 bases between. CDR3 length: 18 amino acids. The V gene's germline CDR1 is MNHEY and CDR2 SMNVEV (reference sequence). The CDR3 loop is CASRGKGGGHPTNEKLFF. The CDR3 DNA reads as TGTGCCAGCAGAGGGAAGGGCGGAGGCCACCCAACTAATGAAAAACTGTTTTTT.

This chain links TRBV18 with TRBJ1-1; 7 bases fit TRBD1. The length of the CDR3 is 18 residues. Unmatched junction bases numbered 12, after V lost 1 base and J lost 1 base. Germline V lookup: CDR1 KGHSH, CDR2 LQKENI. The CDR3 DNA sequence: TGTGCCAGCTCACCACGGGCGCAGGGGGGTACTGGGAACACTGAAGCTTTCTTT. Its translation: CASSPRAQGGTGNTEAFF.

The rearrangement joins TRBV11-2 to TRBJ2-7; the D gene is possibly TRBD1 (6 bases). The V end was cut by 5 bases, the J end by 2 bases, with 13 bases between. This CDR3 is 14 amino acids long. Germline V CDR1 and CDR2: SGHAT, FQNNGV. This CDR3 reads CASSVQGPAYEQYF. The CDR3 nucleotides read TGTGCCAGCAGCGTACAGGGCCCTGCCTACGAGCAGTACTTC. Supplemented by reference TRBV11-2 and TRBJ2-7, the full variable domain reads EAGVAQSPRYKIIEKRQSVAFWCNPISGHATLYWYQQILGQGPKLLIQFQNNGVVDDSQLPKDRFSAERLKGVDSTLKIQPAKLEDSAVYLCASSVQGPAYEQYFGPGTRLTVT.

This clone was recorded a few times. The CDR3 DNA sequence: TGTGCCAGCCGGCAGGGGTCCGCAGGGCCCCAGCATTTT. This translates into CASRQGSAGPQHF. V and J are TRBV6-1 and TRBJ1-5, with a possible D match to TRBD1 (6 bases). This CDR3 has 13 residues. Per the germline V gene, CDR1 is MNHNS and CDR2 is SASEGT. V lost 8 bases and J lost 9, with 17 bases in between.

V usage is TRBV29-1 and J usage is TRBJ1-5; a possible D gene is TRBD1 (5 bases). The CDR3 has 19 residues. Trimming removed 5 bases at V and 7 bases at J, with 33 bases between. Germline values: CDR1 SQVTM, CDR2 ANQGSEA. The CDR3 bases are TGCAGCGTTTTCCCCTGGAGAGAGCGTATAACGGGGGTTGTACAGCCCCAGCATTTT. Translation gives CSVFPWRERITGVVQPQHF.

DNA of the CDR3: TGCGCCAGCAGCTTGGTTTCCGGGTTTAATGAAAAACTGTTTTTT. Protein product: CASSLVSGFNEKLFF. The chain links TRBV5-1 to TRBJ1-4; unclear D gene. CDR1 and CDR2 (germline): SGHRS, YFSETQ. The CDR3 extends over 15 amino acids. V was pared by 0 bases and J by 4 bases, with 10 bases between.

This chain joins TRBV6-1 and TRBJ1-1; D is unclear. The CDR3 is 14 amino acids. CDR1 and CDR2 (germline): MNHNS, SASEGT. V shed 1 base and J shed 7 bases, with 13 bases lying between them. For the CDR3, the DNA is TGTGCCAGCAGTGAAGTGGCGGGGAGACGTGAAGCTTTCTTT. Its protein is CASSEVAGRREAFF.

The chain carries TRBV25-1 and TRBJ2-2, with unresolved D. With 3 bases removed from V and 4 bases from J, the gap between germline ends came to 9 bases. The V gene's germline CDR1 is MGHDK and CDR2 SYGVNS. This CDR3 contains 14 residues. CDR3 bases: TGTGCCAGCAGTGACTCCAGTTTCACCGGGGAGCTGTTTTTT. Translating gives CASSDSSFTGELFF.

V usage is TRBV6-1 and J usage is TRBJ2-3, with a tentative D call TRBD1 (7 bases). With 7 bases removed from V and 6 bases from J, the gap between germline ends came to 17 bases. Germline V gene sequence: CDR1 MNHNS, CDR2 SASEGT. This CDR3 contains 14 residues. CDR3 sequence (DNA): TGTGCCAGCAATTTACAGGGGACTCGCGATACGCAGTATTTT. As protein: CASNLQGTRDTQYF.

This rearrangement joins TRBV6-1 to TRBJ1-1, with 7 bases aligning to TRBD1. Germline V CDR1 and CDR2: MNHNS, SASEGT. The CDR3 is 13 amino acids. The V segment lost 6 bases and the J segment 5 bases; nucleotides outside the gene matches: 6. CDR3 sequence: CASSFGQATEAFF. The CDR3 region has the DNA TGTGCCAGCAGCTTCGGACAGGCAACTGAAGCTTTCTTT.

The gene calls are TRBV29-1 and TRBJ2-1; D is unresolved. Germline lookup yields CDR1 SQVTM and CDR2 ANQGSEA. The CDR3 totals 11 residues. The CDR3 DNA follows: TGCACCGCCCGCTTGCTAGACGAGCAGTTCTTC. Translation gives CTARLLDEQFF.

There are a few counts of this clone. V is TRBV13 and J is TRBJ2-3; 16 bases are shared with TRBD2. The length of the CDR3 is 19 residues. Germline values: CDR1 PRHDT, CDR2 FYEKMQ (reference sequence). The J segment lost 4 bases and the V segment lost 0 bases, leaving 7 bases of the junction unmatched. The CDR3 DNA reads TGTGCCAGCAGCTTAGGCCTGGGACTAGCGGGAGGGCCATCAGATACGCAGTATTTT. Its protein is CASSLGLGLAGGPSDTQYF.

The J gene is TRBJ2-1, the V gene TRBV5-4; 13 bases fit TRBD2. With V trimmed by 6 bases and J by 10 bases, 7 bases remained unmatched. Germline V gene data show CDR1 as SGHNT and CDR2 as YYREEE (reference sequence). CDR3 length: 14 residues. The CDR3 sequence: CASNKLAGGHEQFF. The CDR3 DNA reads as TGTGCCAGCAACAAACTAGCGGGGGGGCACGAGCAGTTCTTC.

V gene TRBV7-9 combines with J gene TRBJ2-5; 10 bases are shared with TRBD2. Germline lookup yields CDR1 SEHNR and CDR2 FQNEAQ (reference sequence). V lost 3 bases to trimming and J lost 5 bases; unmatched junction nucleotides: 12. CDR3 size: 17 residues. This chain's CDR3 is CASSFFGLAGARETQYF. CDR3 in DNA: TGTGCCAGCAGCTTTTTTGGTCTAGCGGGAGCGAGGGAGACCCAGTACTTC.

This clone was found a few times. The V call is TRBV6-5, the J call TRBJ2-1; possible D gene TRBD2, 6 bases. The V gene lost 8 bases and the J gene lost 2 bases, with 13 bases spanning the gap. Germline V gene data show CDR1 as MNHEY and CDR2 as SVGAGI. The CDR3 contains 14 residues. In nucleotides, the CDR3 is TGTGCCAGCTCTCCGGGACTCACCTACAATGAGCAGTTCTTC. Translating it yields CASSPGLTYNEQFF.

The V call is TRBV6-5, the J call TRBJ1-1; D gene unclear. The germline V gene has CDR1 MNHEY and CDR2 SVGAGI. The CDR3 has 13 amino acids. V lost 6 bases and J 1 base, leaving 9 bases between the germline ends. CDR3 DNA: TGTGCCAGCAGGTTAATCGGGAACACTGAAGCTTTCTTT. Translated, it gives CASRLIGNTEAFF.

This sequence joins TRBV7-2 and TRBJ2-5, with a tentative D call TRBD2 (6 bases). This CDR3 is built from 18 residues. Germline V gives CDR1 SGHTA, CDR2 FQGNSA. Trimming pared 5 bases from V and 5 bases from J, leaving 27 bases between. CDR3: CASSIRTQTGLRPETQYF. CDR3 coding DNA: TGTGCCAGCAGCATACGAACTCAAACGGGACTTCGGCCGGAGACCCAGTACTTC.

CDR3 loop: CASSFAGIDEQYF. CDR3 bases: TGCGCCAGCAGCTTTGCGGGGATCGACGAGCAGTACTTC. The V call is TRBV5-1, the J call TRBJ2-5; a weak D match, TRBD2 (6 bases). The tail of the sequence fits TRBJ2-7 better, so the J call may be wrong. The V gene's germline CDR1 is SGHRS and CDR2 YFSETQ. The CDR3 extends over 13 amino acids.

This clone showed up just a few times. The rearrangement joins TRBV2 to TRBJ1-2; D perhaps matches TRBD1 (6 bases). Germline V gene data show CDR1 as SNHLY and CDR2 as FYNNEI. The CDR3 has 15 residues. V lost 6 bases to trimming and J lost 7 bases, with 21 bases between them. The CDR3 DNA sequence: TGTGCCAGCAGGAGTAACAGGCTGGGGGCGGGTGGCTACACCTTC. Amino acids: CASRSNRLGAGGYTF.

The chain carries TRBV5-1 and TRBJ2-6, with D possibly TRBD1 on 5 matching bases. Per the germline V gene, CDR1 is SGHRS and CDR2 is YFSETQ. The V gene lost 2 bases and the J gene lost 2 bases, with 8 bases spanning the gap. CDR3 length: 15 amino acids. CDR3 amino acids: CASSLRQPGANVLTF. The CDR3 DNA reads TGCGCCAGCAGCTTAAGACAGCCTGGGGCCAACGTCCTGACTTTC.

The chain carries TRBV6-5 and TRBJ2-4; 10 nucleotides match TRBD2. Germline V gene data show CDR1 as MNHEY and CDR2 as SVGAGI. Trimming cost V 7 bases and J 0 bases; bases outside gene matches: 3. This CDR3 spans 15 amino acids. In DNA, the CDR3 is TGTGCCAGCACAAAGCGGGAGGGAGCCAAAAACATTCAGTACTTC. Residues: CASTKREGAKNIQYF.